These 24 T cell receptor beta chains came from one sample sequenced in a study of shared clonotypes between healthy human individuals. TCRdb's copy holds only in-frame clones and misses some; the assay was immunoSEQ multiplex PCR. Among about 1.5 million clones, 95% to 99% were seen once, and the ten largest hold about 0.42%. Sequenced sample: naive CD4+ T cells sorted from blood. Subset reported: CD45RA+ positively selected. These receptors originate from a man between 25 and 39 years old in good health.

V gene TRBV18 combines with J gene TRBJ1-1; the match to TRBD1 covers 8 bases. The CDR3 has 16 residues. Losses at the gene ends were 2 bases for V and 4 bases for J; bases not matched to a gene: 9. Per germline, CDR1 KGHSH and CDR2 LQKENI. The CDR3 loop is CASSPLRQGSGTEAFF. The CDR3 DNA reads TGTGCCAGCTCACCATTGAGACAGGGGTCGGGCACTGAAGCTTTCTTT.

V is TRBV4-1 and J is TRBJ2-1; TRBD1 matches 7 bases. The V segment lost 4 bases and the J segment 1 base; nucleotides outside the gene matches: 4. This CDR3 has 15 amino acids. The germline gives CDR1 MGHRA, CDR2 YSYEKL. CDR3 in amino acids: CASSRDRVSYNEQFF. In nucleotides, the CDR3 is TGCGCCAGCAGCCGAGACAGGGTTTCCTACAATGAGCAGTTCTTC.

The rearrangement uses TRBV4-1 and TRBJ2-3; either TRBD1 or TRBD2 may supply D (5 bases each). Trimming removed 5 bases at V and 0 bases at J, with 9 bases between. CDR1 MGHRA and CDR2 YSYEKL come from the germline V gene. This CDR3 region has 14 residues. CDR3 residues: CASSGGGSTDTQYF. CDR3 coding DNA: TGCGCCAGCAGCGGGGGTGGAAGCACAGATACGCAGTATTTT.

This clone was counted a single time. This chain joins TRBV19 and TRBJ2-1; 10 bases are shared with TRBD2. V shed 5 bases, J shed 4 bases, and the junction held 11 bases outside the gene matches. There are 17 residues in the CDR3. Germline V CDR1 and CDR2: LNHDA, SQIVND (reference sequence). CDR3 coding DNA: TGTGCCAGTAGTTCGTTCCCTAGCGGGAGTTCTTACAATGAGCAGTTCTTC. Protein product: CASSSFPSGSSYNEQFF. The complete variable domain, with remaining parts taken from reference TRBV19 and TRBJ2-1, reads DGGITQSPKYLFRKEGQNVTLSCEQNLNHDAMYWYRQDPGQGLRLIYYSQIVNDFQKGDIAEGYSVSREKKESFPLTVTSAQKNPTAFYLCASSSFPSGSSYNEQFFGPGTRLTVL.

V and J are TRBV6-6 and TRBJ1-5; weak D call: TRBD1 (6 bases). Germline CDR1 reads MNHNY; CDR2 reads SVGAGI (reference sequence). Trimming removed 8 bases at V and 10 bases at J, with 24 bases between. This CDR3 is 15 amino acids long. DNA for the CDR3: TGTGCCAGCGGAGCCCGGACAGCCGCCGGGGGCCCCCAGCATTTT. Translation gives CASGARTAAGGPQHF.

This clone was observed once. A much larger clone lies a single base off, so this may be a read error. V gene TRBV7-8 combines with J gene TRBJ2-5; no reliable D call. Trimming pared 3 bases from V and 1 base from J, leaving 0 bases between. CDR3 length: 11 residues. Germline V CDR1 and CDR2: SGHVS, FQNEAQ. The CDR3, as DNA: TGTGCCAGCAGCTTCCAAGAGACCCAGTACTTC. Translating it yields CASSFQETQYF.

The V call is TRBV5-4, the J call TRBJ1-1; TRBD1 agrees at 7 bases. The CDR3 extends over 15 amino acids. Germline loops: CDR1 SGHNT, CDR2 YYREEE (reference sequence). V dropped 4 bases and J dropped 3; count of bases not matched to a gene: 9. CDR3 in amino acids: CASSRGPRGDTEAFF. CDR3 coding DNA: TGTGCCAGCAGCAGGGGGCCGCGGGGGGACACTGAAGCTTTCTTT.

For this clone: Other DNA sequences within the sample encode an identical CDR3. The rearrangement links TRBV5-1 to TRBJ2-3; the D is unclear. Looked up from germline, CDR1 is SGHRS and CDR2 is YFSETQ. V was pared by 0 bases and J by 0 bases, with 5 bases between. CDR3 length: 14 amino acids. CDR3 in DNA: TGCGCCAGCAGCTTGGACTCTAGCACAGATACGCAGTATTTT. It encodes CASSLDSSTDTQYF.

J is TRBJ1-1 and V is TRBV11-2; D gene unclear. The CDR3 contains 14 residues. CDR1 is SGHAT, CDR2 FQNNGV, per germline. Trimming took off 6 bases at V and 1 base at J, with 12 bases between the two ends. DNA of the CDR3: TGTGCCAGCAGGGGAGTATTAGGGAACACTGAAGCTTTCTTT. Its protein is CASRGVLGNTEAFF.

This chain connects TRBV7-2 to TRBJ2-1, with D unresolved. The CDR3 spans 15 residues. Germline loops: CDR1 SGHTA, CDR2 FQGNSA. V shed 2 bases and J shed 0 bases, with 8 bases lying between them. The DNA of the CDR3 is TGTGCCAGCAGCTTAAGCAGTAGCTCCTACAATGAGCAGTTCTTC. This codes for CASSLSSSSYNEQFF.

This chain links TRBV30 with TRBJ2-5; 8 bases match TRBD1. V was pared by 0 bases and J by 9 bases, with 9 bases of the junction left unmatched. The CDR3 covers 14 residues. Germline CDR1 is GTSNPN and CDR2 is SVGIG (reference sequence). CDR3 in DNA: TGTGCCTGGAGTGTCCTGACAGGGGACGCAGCCCAGTACTTC. Encoded protein: CAWSVLTGDAAQYF.

The rearrangement uses TRBV30 and TRBJ1-5; D unresolved. Germline-derived CDR1 and CDR2 are GTSNPN and SVGIG (reference sequence). Between the trimmed V and J ends, which lost 3 bases and 0 bases, there was a span of 12 bases. This CDR3 contains 15 residues. The chain's CDR3 is CAWRTGPYSNQPQHF. The DNA of the CDR3 is TGTGCCTGGAGGACCGGACCTTATAGCAATCAGCCCCAGCATTTT.

The chain carries TRBV6-1 and TRBJ2-2; D is unclear. Trimming cost V 7 bases and J 0 bases, with 9 bases left between them. CDR3 length: 14 residues. Per germline, CDR1 MNHNS and CDR2 SASEGT. CDR3 bases: TGTGCCAGCACCGGCAGGTCGAACACCGGGGAGCTGTTTTTT. It encodes CASTGRSNTGELFF.

The chain has TRBV5-6 and TRBJ2-2, with 8 nucleotides matching TRBD1. V shed 5 bases and J 0 bases; nucleotides not matched to a gene: 3. CDR1 is SGHDT, CDR2 YYEEEE, per germline. This CDR3 region has 15 residues. CDR3 sequence reads: CASRRTGTNTGELFF. The CDR3 DNA follows: TGTGCCAGCAGACGGACAGGGACGAACACCGGGGAGCTGTTTTTT.

The gene calls are TRBV5-4 and TRBJ2-1, with D unresolved. From germline, CDR1 is SGHNT and CDR2 YYREEE (reference sequence). V lost 5 bases, J lost 6 bases, and 9 bases lay in between. The CDR3 is 12 residues long. Written as DNA, the CDR3 is TGTGCCAGCAGTTTGTTAACCAATGAGCAGTTCTTC. This sequence encodes CASSLLTNEQFF. Combining the CDR3 with reference TRBV5-4 and TRBJ2-1 gives the whole variable domain ETGVTQSPTHLIKTRGQQVTLRCSSQSGHNTVSWYQQALGQGPQFIFQYYREEENGRGNFPPRFSGLQFPNYSSELNVNALELDDSALYLCASSLLTNEQFFGPGTRLTVL.

This clone is a singleton in its sample. V is TRBV5-1 and J is TRBJ1-1; D is possibly TRBD1 (6 bases). The CDR3 has 15 amino acids. CDR1 is SGHRS and CDR2 is YFSETQ in the germline V gene. V was trimmed by 4 bases and J by 1 base, leaving 14 bases between them. Here the CDR3 reads CASSSSTGANTEAFF. CDR3 DNA sequence: TGCGCCAGCAGCAGCTCTACGGGGGCGAACACTGAAGCTTTCTTT.

This clone was seen once. The CDR3, as DNA: TGCAGCGTTGTTCGGGGGCCCTACAATGAGCAGTTCTTC. It yields the protein CSVVRGPYNEQFF. The J gene is TRBJ2-1, the V gene TRBV29-1; D tentatively fits TRBD1 or TRBD2 (6 bases each). The V and J ends lost 4 bases and 2 bases respectively, with 9 bases between them. Germline V CDR1 and CDR2: SQVTM, ANQGSEA. The CDR3 has 13 amino acids.

This chain links TRBV11-3 with TRBJ2-5; unclear D gene. The germline gives CDR1 SGHNT, CDR2 YENEEA. Deletions cut 2 bases from V and 5 bases from J, with 9 bases between. The CDR3 loop spans 13 amino acids. This CDR3 reads CASSLMGSETQYF. DNA for the CDR3: TGTGCCAGCAGCTTAATGGGGTCGGAGACCCAGTACTTC.

This rearrangement joins TRBV4-1 to TRBJ2-5; TRBD2 matches 8 bases. CDR1 and CDR2 from the germline V gene are MGHRA and YSYEKL. Trimming took 4 bases from V and 5 from J; bases not matched to a gene: 9. This CDR3 has 15 residues. The CDR3 DNA reads as TGCGCCAGCAGCCCCCCGGGACTAGAATCCGAGACCCAGTACTTC. Translated: CASSPPGLESETQYF.

A remark on this clone: Different DNA sequences within this sample yield the same CDR3. The V and J genes are TRBV9 and TRBJ1-3; the D is unclear. CDR3 size: 13 residues. The germline V and J ends were trimmed by 3 bases and 0 bases, with 4 bases remaining between them. Germline V CDR1 and CDR2: SGDLS, YYNGEE. CDR3 loop: CASSAYSGNTIYF. The CDR3 DNA is TGTGCCAGCAGCGCCTACTCTGGAAACACCATATATTTT.

This rearrangement joins TRBV7-9 to TRBJ2-7; 8 bases line up with TRBD2. From germline, CDR1 is SEHNR and CDR2 FQNEAQ (reference sequence). The CDR3 has 14 amino acids. The trim removed 3 bases at V and 2 bases at J, leaving 3 bases unmatched. The CDR3 DNA follows: TGTGCCAGCAGCTTCCGGACTAGCCCCTACGAGCAGTACTTC. It yields the protein CASSFRTSPYEQYF.

The rearrangement joins TRBV7-2 to TRBJ2-7; 13 positions agree with TRBD2. Trimming cost V 5 bases and J 1 base; bases outside gene matches: 5. The CDR3 covers 16 residues. CDR1 is SGHTA and CDR2 is FQGNSA in the germline V gene. The CDR3 DNA is TGTGCCAGCAGCCGGACTAGCGGGGGACTTTCCTACGAGCAGTACTTC. This sequence encodes CASSRTSGGLSYEQYF. Together with reference TRBV7-2 and TRBJ2-7, the CDR3 gives the full variable domain: GAGVSQSPSNKVTEKGKDVELRCDPISGHTALYWYRQSLGQGLEFLIYFQGNSAPDKSGLPSDRFSAERTGGSVSTLTIQRTQQEDSAVYLCASSRTSGGLSYEQYFGPGTRLTVT.

The V gene is TRBV18, the J gene TRBJ2-5, with 7 bases identical to TRBD2. The J segment lost 2 bases and the V segment lost 3 bases, leaving 6 bases of the junction unmatched. Germline V gives CDR1 KGHSH, CDR2 LQKENI. CDR3 size: 15 residues. CDR3 protein: CASSPLTSSQETQYF. For the CDR3, the DNA is TGTGCCAGCTCACCCTTGACTAGCAGTCAAGAGACCCAGTACTTC.

The chain recombines TRBV9 with TRBJ2-1; D gene uncertain. This CDR3 has 14 amino acids. The germline CDR1 and CDR2 sequences are SGDLS and YYNGEE. Trimming removed 0 bases at V and 3 bases at J, with 7 bases between. The DNA for the CDR3 is TGTGCCAGCAGCGTAGTCGACTTCTACAATGAGCAGTTCTTC. Its translation: CASSVVDFYNEQFF. The whole variable domain, remainder taken from reference TRBV9 and TRBJ2-1, is DSGVTQTPKHLITATGQRVTLRCSPRSGDLSVYWYQQSLDQGLQFLIQYYNGEERAKGNILERFSAQQFPDLHSELNLSSLELGDSALYFCASSVVDFYNEQFFGPGTRLTVL.